Listed below are T cell receptor beta chains from one sample, sequenced in a study of beta chain features in type 1 diabetes. Clones were read by immunoSEQ multiplex PCR, and TCRdb kept only the in-frame ones, dropping some. The sample lists 200,000 to 300,000 clones; roughly 22% were seen once. Sequencing was carried out using naive CD4+ T cells from blood. The receptors derive from a woman aged 40 to 49 with type 1 diabetes. Both conserved end residues are part of each CDR3. The D gene is left open where the match is weak. Clone sizes are given selectively: once, few, many, or a class where the clone is expanded.

v_call	d_call	j_call	clone_size	cdr3_aa	cdr3_nt
TRBV7-2	.	TRBJ2-7	.	CASSWGTSYEQYF	TGTGCCAGCAGCTGGGGCACCTCCTACGAGCAGTACTTC
TRBV6-6	.	TRBJ1-5	.	CASSVSGTNSNQPQHF	TGTGCCAGCAGTGTGAGCGGGACCAATAGCAATCAGCCCCAGCATTTT
TRBV10-3	.	TRBJ2-7	.	CAINRDKSSYEQYF	TGTGCCATCAATAGGGACAAATCATCGTACGAGCAGTACTTC
TRBV19	TRBD1	TRBJ1-3	.	CASSPGTASGNTIYF	TGTGCCAGTAGTCCGGGGACAGCCTCTGGAAACACCATATATTTT
TRBV29-1	TRBD1	TRBJ1-1	.	CSVAGQGAVEAFF	TGCAGCGTAGCGGGACAGGGGGCGGTTGAAGCTTTCTTT
TRBV5-4	.	TRBJ2-5	.	CASSLSGALETQYF	TGTGCCAGCAGCTTGTCAGGGGCTTTGGAGACCCAGTACTTC
TRBV30	.	TRBJ1-5	.	CAWSYRRNQPQHF	TGTGCCTGGAGTTACAGGCGGAATCAGCCCCAGCATTTT
TRBV5-4	.	TRBJ2-5	.	CASSTSQGHETQYF	TGTGCCAGCAGCACCTCCCAGGGGCACGAGACCCAGTACTTC
TRBV4-3	TRBD2	TRBJ2-1	few	CASSITSGTNAEQFF	TGCGCCAGCAGCATAACTAGCGGGACCAACGCCGAGCAGTTCTTC
TRBV6-5	.	TRBJ1-5	.	CASSYGAGDQPQHF	TGTGCCAGCAGTTACGGGGCAGGGGACCAGCCCCAGCATTTT
TRBV7-2	TRBD2	TRBJ2-7	.	CASNLGGVAGALSEQYF	TGTGCCAGCAACCTGGGGGGTGTAGCGGGAGCCCTATCCGAGCAGTACTTC
TRBV18	.	TRBJ2-7	few	CASSPLSYEQYF	TGTGCCAGCTCACCCCTGTCCTACGAGCAGTACTTC
TRBV4-3	TRBD2	TRBJ2-7	.	CASSQGFSGSEQYF	TGCGCCAGCAGCCAAGGATTTAGCGGGAGCGAGCAGTACTTC
TRBV14	TRBD2	TRBJ2-1	few	CASSQDSGGLVYNEQFF	TGTGCCAGCAGCCAAGATAGTGGGGGACTAGTCTACAATGAGCAGTTCTTC
TRBV9	.	TRBJ2-5	few	CASSHEETQYF	TGTGCCAGCAGCCACGAGGAGACCCAGTACTTC
TRBV15	TRBD1	TRBJ1-2	.	CATSRGTGGDGYTF	TGTGCCACCAGCAGAGGTACAGGGGGGGACGGCTACACCTTC
TRBV7-9	TRBD1	TRBJ1-2	few	CASSRTGSHSLYGYTF	TGTGCCAGCAGTCGGACAGGAAGCCATTCCCTCTATGGCTACACCTTC
TRBV7-9	TRBD1	TRBJ2-1	few	CASSAWTGEGNEQFF	TGTGCCAGCAGCGCGTGGACAGGGGAAGGGAATGAGCAGTTCTTC
TRBV2	.	TRBJ2-2	.	CASSAQGTGELFF	TGTGCCAGCAGTGCTCAGGGGACCGGGGAGCTGTTTTTT
TRBV25-1	.	TRBJ2-1	few	CASSNPEDYYNEQFF	TGTGCCAGCAGTAACCCCGAGGACTACTACAATGAGCAGTTCTTC
TRBV9	.	TRBJ2-7	few	CASSVEGHGSYEQYF	TGTGCCAGCAGCGTAGAAGGCCACGGGTCCTACGAGCAGTACTTC
TRBV18	TRBD1	TRBJ1-2	once	CASSPNRDSTSYGYTF	TGTGCCAGCTCACCAAACCGGGACAGTACCTCCTATGGCTACACCTTC
TRBV7-8	.	TRBJ2-7	few	CASSNQGGPYEQYF	TGTGCCAGCAGCAACCAGGGTGGCCCCTACGAGCAGTACTTC
TRBV20-1	.	TRBJ2-7	few	CSPHRSDEQYF	TGCAGTCCCCACAGGAGCGACGAGCAGTACTTC
TRBV30	.	TRBJ2-7	few	CAWSVGGTGTYEQYF	TGTGCCTGGAGTGTCGGCGGGACGGGGACCTACGAGCAGTACTTC
TRBV29-1	.	TRBJ2-2	.	CSVGANTGELFF	TGCAGCGTTGGAGCAAACACCGGGGAGCTGTTTTTT
TRBV7-2	.	TRBJ2-1	.	CASSLVSQDYNEQFF	TGTGCCAGCAGCTTAGTCTCACAGGATTACAATGAGCAGTTCTTC
TRBV2	TRBD1	TRBJ1-1	.	CASSDNRGDTEAFF	TGTGCCAGCAGTGATAACAGGGGAGACACTGAAGCTTTCTTT
TRBV30	TRBD1	TRBJ1-4	.	CAWSVRTGGNEKLFF	TGTGCCTGGAGTGTTCGGACAGGGGGGAATGAAAAACTGTTTTTT
TRBV18	.	TRBJ2-7	few	CASSPQRDTTLEQYF	TGTGCCAGCTCACCACAGAGGGACACGACCCTCGAGCAGTACTTC
TRBV7-2	TRBD2	TRBJ2-7	few	CASSLGGGYEQYF	TGTGCCAGCAGCTTAGGGGGGGGCTACGAGCAGTACTTC
TRBV7-9	TRBD2	TRBJ2-3	few	CASGLAGPDTQYF	TGTGCCAGTGGACTAGCGGGGCCAGATACGCAGTATTTT
TRBV27	TRBD2	TRBJ2-3	.	CASSWGTSGSDTQYF	TGTGCCAGCAGTTGGGGGACTAGCGGGAGTGATACGCAGTATTTT
TRBV27	.	TRBJ1-1	.	CASSSQVLNTEAFF	TGTGCCAGCAGTTCACAGGTCTTGAACACTGAAGCTTTCTTT
TRBV5-1	.	TRBJ2-2	.	CASSLGQNTGELFF	TGCGCCAGCAGCTTGGGGCAGAACACCGGGGAGCTGTTTTTT
TRBV9	TRBD2	TRBJ2-2	.	CASRPAGTNTGELFF	TGTGCCAGCAGACCAGCGGGAACGAACACCGGGGAGCTGTTTTTT
TRBV2	TRBD2	TRBJ2-5	few	CASSGQWGEGETQYF	TGTGCCAGCAGTGGCCAGTGGGGGGAGGGGGAGACCCAGTACTTC
TRBV7-2	TRBD1	TRBJ2-7	.	CASSPRDSKYEQYF	TGTGCCAGCAGCCCCAGGGACAGTAAATACGAGCAGTACTTC
TRBV30	TRBD1	TRBJ2-5	once	CASSPQGEETQYF	TGTGCCTCTTCTCCACAGGGGGAGGAGACCCAGTACTTC
TRBV2	.	TRBJ2-7	few	CASSERVGFYEQYF	TGTGCCAGCAGTGAACGGGTAGGCTTCTACGAGCAGTACTTC
TRBV19	.	TRBJ1-5	.	CASSPISNQPQHF	TGTGCCAGTAGTCCAATTAGCAATCAGCCCCAGCATTTT
TRBV6-5	TRBD1	TRBJ1-5	few	CASSPGQGNQPQHF	TGTGCCAGCAGTCCGGGACAGGGCAATCAGCCCCAGCATTTT
TRBV28	.	TRBJ1-5	.	CASRQGSNQPQHF	TGTGCCAGCAGACAGGGAAGCAATCAGCCCCAGCATTTT
TRBV14	TRBD1	TRBJ2-1	.	CASSRPGTAYNEQFF	TGTGCCAGCAGCCGGCCCGGGACAGCCTACAATGAGCAGTTCTTC
TRBV7-2	.	TRBJ1-1	.	CASSLQLSNTEAFF	TGTGCCAGCAGCTTACAATTGTCGAACACTGAAGCTTTCTTT
TRBV19	TRBD2	TRBJ2-1	.	CASRAGGAYNEQFF	TGTGCCAGTCGTGCGGGAGGAGCCTACAATGAGCAGTTCTTC
TRBV5-4	TRBD2	TRBJ2-1	few	CASSGSKPRGLAYNEQFF	TGTGCCAGCAGCGGGTCGAAACCACGCGGACTAGCGTACAATGAGCAGTTCTTC
TRBV6-6	TRBD1	TRBJ1-6	.	CASSTTGTGGNSPLHF	TGTGCCAGCAGTACGACCGGGACAGGGGGTAATTCACCCCTCCACTTT
TRBV29-1	.	TRBJ2-5	.	CSADPRVSVGETQYF	TGCAGCGCCGATCCCAGGGTGTCGGTCGGAGAGACCCAGTACTTC
TRBV2	TRBD2	TRBJ2-3	.	CASSRGRSTDTQYF	TGTGCCAGCTCACGCGGGAGGAGCACAGATACGCAGTATTTT
TRBV18	TRBD1	TRBJ1-2	.	CASSPPQGGGYGYTF	TGTGCCAGCTCACCTCCTCAGGGGGGTGGCTATGGCTACACCTTC
TRBV6-5	.	TRBJ1-1	few	CASSLQGRAFF	TGTGCCAGCAGTTTACAGGGACGAGCTTTCTTT
TRBV28	TRBD2	TRBJ2-3	.	CASSPQVAGEDTQYF	TGTGCCAGCAGCCCCCAAGTAGCGGGAGAAGATACGCAGTATTTT
TRBV7-9	TRBD2	TRBJ2-7	.	CASSPRTSAGFYEQYF	TGTGCCAGCAGCCCTCGGACTAGCGCAGGGTTCTACGAGCAGTACTTC
TRBV9	.	TRBJ2-1	.	CASSARTANEQFF	TGTGCCAGCAGCGCCCGGACAGCCAATGAGCAGTTCTTC